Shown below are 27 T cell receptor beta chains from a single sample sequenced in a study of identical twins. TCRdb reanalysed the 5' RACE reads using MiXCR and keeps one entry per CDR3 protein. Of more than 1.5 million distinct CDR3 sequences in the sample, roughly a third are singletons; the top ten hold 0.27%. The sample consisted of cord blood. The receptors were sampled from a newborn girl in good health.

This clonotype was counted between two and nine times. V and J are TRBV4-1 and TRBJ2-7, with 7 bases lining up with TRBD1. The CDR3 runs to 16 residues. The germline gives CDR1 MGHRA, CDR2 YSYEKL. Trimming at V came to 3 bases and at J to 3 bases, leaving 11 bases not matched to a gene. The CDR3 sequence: CASSQSRDRSFYEQYF. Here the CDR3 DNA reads TGCGCCAGCAGCCAGTCGAGGGACAGAAGCTTCTACGAGCAGTACTTC.

The CDR3 spells CASSLAAPASGPYNEQFF. DNA for the CDR3: TGTGCCAGCAGCTTAGCGGCCCCTGCTAGCGGTCCCTACAATGAGCAGTTCTTC. The gene calls are TRBV11-1 and TRBJ2-1; 7 bases are a match to TRBD2. CDR1 and CDR2 from the germline V gene are SGHAT and FQDESV (reference sequence). The CDR3 has 18 amino acids. V shed 0 bases and J 2 bases; nucleotides not matched to a gene: 10.

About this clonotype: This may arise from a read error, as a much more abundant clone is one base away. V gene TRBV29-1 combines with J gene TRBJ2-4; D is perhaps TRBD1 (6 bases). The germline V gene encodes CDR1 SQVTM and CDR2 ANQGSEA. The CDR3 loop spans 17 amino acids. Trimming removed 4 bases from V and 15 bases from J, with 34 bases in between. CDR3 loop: CSVATRGIDRISYERYF. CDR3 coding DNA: TGCAGCGTTGCTACACGAGGGATAGACAGGATCTCCTACGAGCGGTACTTC.

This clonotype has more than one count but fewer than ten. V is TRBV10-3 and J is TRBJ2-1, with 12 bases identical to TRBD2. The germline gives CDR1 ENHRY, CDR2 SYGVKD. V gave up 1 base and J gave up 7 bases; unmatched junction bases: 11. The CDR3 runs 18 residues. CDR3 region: CAISEYLAGGQPRNEQFF. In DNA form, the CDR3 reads TGTGCCATCAGTGAGTATCTAGCGGGGGGGCAGCCTCGGAATGAGCAGTTCTTC.

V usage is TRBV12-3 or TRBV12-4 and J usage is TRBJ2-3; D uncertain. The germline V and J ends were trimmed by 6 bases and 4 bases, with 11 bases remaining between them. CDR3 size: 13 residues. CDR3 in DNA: TGTGCCAGCAGGAGGAGTAGTGCAGATACGCAGTATTTT. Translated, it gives CASRRSSADTQYF.

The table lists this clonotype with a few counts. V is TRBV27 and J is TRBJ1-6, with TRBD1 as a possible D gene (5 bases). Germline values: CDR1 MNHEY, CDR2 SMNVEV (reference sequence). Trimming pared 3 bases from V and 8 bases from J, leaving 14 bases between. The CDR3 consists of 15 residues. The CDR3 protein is CASSLEGRSDSPLHF. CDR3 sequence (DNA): TGTGCCAGCAGTTTGGAGGGACGGTCGGATTCACCCCTCCACTTT.

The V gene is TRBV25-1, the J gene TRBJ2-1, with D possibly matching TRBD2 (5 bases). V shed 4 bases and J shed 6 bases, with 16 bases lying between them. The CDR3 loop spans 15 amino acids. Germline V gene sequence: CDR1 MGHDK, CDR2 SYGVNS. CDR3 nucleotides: TGTGCCAGCAGTGGGCCAGCGGTGAATGGCAATGAGCAGTTCTTC. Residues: CASSGPAVNGNEQFF.

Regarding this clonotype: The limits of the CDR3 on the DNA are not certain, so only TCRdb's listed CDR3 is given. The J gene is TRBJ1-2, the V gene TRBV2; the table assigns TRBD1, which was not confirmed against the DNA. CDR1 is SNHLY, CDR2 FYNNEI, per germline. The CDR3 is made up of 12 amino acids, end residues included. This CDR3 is CASSVGQGSSTF.

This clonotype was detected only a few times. The CDR3 protein is CASSLVREVYNEQFF. The CDR3 bases are TGTGCCAGCAGCTTAGTTAGGGAGGTCTACAATGAGCAGTTCTTC. The rearrangement uses TRBV7-2 and TRBJ2-1; TRBD2 is a possible D gene (6 bases). The CDR3 totals 15 residues. Trimming took 1 base from V and 3 from J, leaving 10 bases between them. Germline V gene data show CDR1 as SGHTA and CDR2 as FQGNSA.

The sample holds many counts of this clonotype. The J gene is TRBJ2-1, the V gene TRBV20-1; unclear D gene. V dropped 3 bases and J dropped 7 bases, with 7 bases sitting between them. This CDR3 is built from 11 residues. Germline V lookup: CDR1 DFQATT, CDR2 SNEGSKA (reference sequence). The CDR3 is CSASPRNEQFF. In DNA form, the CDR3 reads TGCAGTGCTAGCCCCAGAAATGAGCAGTTCTTC.

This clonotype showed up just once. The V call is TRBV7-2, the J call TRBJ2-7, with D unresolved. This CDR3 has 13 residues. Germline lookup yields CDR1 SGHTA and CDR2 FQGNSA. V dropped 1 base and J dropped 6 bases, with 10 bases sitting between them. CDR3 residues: CASSLEVELEQYF. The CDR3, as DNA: TGTGCCAGCAGCTTAGAAGTGGAGCTCGAGCAGTACTTC. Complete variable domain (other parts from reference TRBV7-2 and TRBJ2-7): GAGVSQSPSNKVTEKGKDVELRCDPISGHTALYWYRQSLGQGLEFLIYFQGNSAPDKSGLPSDRFSAERTGGSVSTLTIQRTQQEDSAVYLCASSLEVELEQYFGPGTRLTVT.

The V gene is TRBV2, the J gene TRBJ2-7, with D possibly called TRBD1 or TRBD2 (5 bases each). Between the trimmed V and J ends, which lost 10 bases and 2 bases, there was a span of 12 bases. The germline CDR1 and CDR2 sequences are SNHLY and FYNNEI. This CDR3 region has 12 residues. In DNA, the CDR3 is TGTGCCACCGGGACGAACACCTACGAGCAGTACTTC. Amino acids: CATGTNTYEQYF. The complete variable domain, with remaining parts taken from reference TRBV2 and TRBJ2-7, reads EPEVTQTPSHQVTQMGQEVILRCVPISNHLYFYWYRQILGQKVEFLVSFYNNEISEKSEIFDDQFSVERPDGSNFTLKIRSTKLEDSAMYFCATGTNTYEQYFGPGTRLTVT.

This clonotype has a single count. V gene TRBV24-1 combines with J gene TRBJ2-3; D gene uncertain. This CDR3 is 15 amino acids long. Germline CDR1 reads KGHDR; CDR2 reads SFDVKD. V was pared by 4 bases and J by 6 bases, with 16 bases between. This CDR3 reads CATSEQNTFGDTQYF. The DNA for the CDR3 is TGTGCCACCAGTGAACAAAACACGTTCGGTGATACGCAGTATTTT.

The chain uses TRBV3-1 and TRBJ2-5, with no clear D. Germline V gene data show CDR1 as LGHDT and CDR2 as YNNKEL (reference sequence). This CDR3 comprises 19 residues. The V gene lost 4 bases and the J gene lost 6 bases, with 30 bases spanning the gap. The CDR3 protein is CASSPQGPISQPKDQTQYF. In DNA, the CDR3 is TGTGCCAGCAGCCCGCAAGGCCCCATCAGTCAGCCAAAGGATCAGACCCAGTACTTC.

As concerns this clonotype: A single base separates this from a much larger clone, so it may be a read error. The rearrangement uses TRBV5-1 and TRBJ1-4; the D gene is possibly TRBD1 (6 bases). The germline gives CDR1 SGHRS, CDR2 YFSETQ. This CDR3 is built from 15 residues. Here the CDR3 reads CANSFMAGENEKLFF. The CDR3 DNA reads TGCGCCAACAGCTTTATGGCAGGGGAAAATGAAAAACTGTTTTTT. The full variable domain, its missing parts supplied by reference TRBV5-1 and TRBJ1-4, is KAGVTQTPRYLIKTRGQQVTLSCSPISGHRSVSWYQQTPGQGLQFLFEYFSETQRNKGNFPGRFSGRQFSNSRSEMNVSTLELGDSALYLCANSFMAGENEKLFFGSGTQLSVL.

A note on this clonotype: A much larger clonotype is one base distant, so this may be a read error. Written as DNA, the CDR3 is TGCGCCAGCAGCCAAGATATGGCGCAGAGCTATGACTACACCTTC. This sequence encodes CASSQDMAQSYDYTF. The chain carries TRBV4-1 and TRBJ1-2; D call uncertain. This CDR3 contains 15 residues. CDR1 is MGHRA and CDR2 is YSYEKL in the germline V gene.

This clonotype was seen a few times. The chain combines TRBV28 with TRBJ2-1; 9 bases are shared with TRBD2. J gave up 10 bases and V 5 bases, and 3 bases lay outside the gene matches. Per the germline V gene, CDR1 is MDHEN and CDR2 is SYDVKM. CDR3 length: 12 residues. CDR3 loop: CASSLAGLEQFF. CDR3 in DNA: TGTGCCAGCAGTCTAGCGGGATTGGAGCAGTTCTTC.

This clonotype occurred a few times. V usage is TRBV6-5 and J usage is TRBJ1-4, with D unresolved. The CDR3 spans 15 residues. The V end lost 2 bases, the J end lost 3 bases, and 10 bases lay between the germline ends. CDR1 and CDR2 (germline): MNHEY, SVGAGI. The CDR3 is CASSYLDKANEKLFF. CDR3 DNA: TGTGCCAGCAGTTACCTAGACAAGGCTAATGAAAAACTGTTTTTT.

The CDR3 DNA is TGTGCCAGCAGTCCCAGTGGGCTCCTTGAAGCTTTCTTT. It is translated as CASSPSGLLEAFF. V is TRBV12-3 or TRBV12-4 and J is TRBJ1-1; no reliable D call. Trimming stripped 5 bases from V and 7 bases from J, with 14 bases between. The CDR3 is 13 amino acids.

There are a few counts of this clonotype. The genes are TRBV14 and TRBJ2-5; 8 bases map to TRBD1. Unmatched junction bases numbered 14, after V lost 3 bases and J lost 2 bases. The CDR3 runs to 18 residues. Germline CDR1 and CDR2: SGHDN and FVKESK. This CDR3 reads CASSHPGQDSIYQETQYF. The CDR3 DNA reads TGTGCCAGCAGCCATCCGGGACAGGACTCGATATATCAAGAGACCCAGTACTTC.

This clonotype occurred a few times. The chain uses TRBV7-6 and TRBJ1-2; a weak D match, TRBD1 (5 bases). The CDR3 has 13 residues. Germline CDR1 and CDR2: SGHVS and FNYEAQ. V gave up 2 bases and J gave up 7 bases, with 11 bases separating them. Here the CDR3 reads CASSLNGGSGYTF. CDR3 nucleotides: TGTGCCAGCAGCTTAAACGGGGGAAGTGGCTACACCTTC.

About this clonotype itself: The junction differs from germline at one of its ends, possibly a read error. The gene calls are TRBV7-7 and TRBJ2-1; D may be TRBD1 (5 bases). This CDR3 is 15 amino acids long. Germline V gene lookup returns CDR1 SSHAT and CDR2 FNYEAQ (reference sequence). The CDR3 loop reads CASSLGARSYNERFF. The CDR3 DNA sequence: TGTGCTAGCAGCTTAGGGGCGCGCTCCTACAATGAGCGGTTCTTC. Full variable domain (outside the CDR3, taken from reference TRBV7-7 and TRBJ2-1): GAGVSQSPRYKVTKRGQDVTLRCDPISSHATLYWYQQALGQGPEFLTYFNYEAQPDKSGLPSDRFSAERPEGSISTLTIQRTEQRDSAMYRCASSLGARSYNERFFGPGTRLTVL.

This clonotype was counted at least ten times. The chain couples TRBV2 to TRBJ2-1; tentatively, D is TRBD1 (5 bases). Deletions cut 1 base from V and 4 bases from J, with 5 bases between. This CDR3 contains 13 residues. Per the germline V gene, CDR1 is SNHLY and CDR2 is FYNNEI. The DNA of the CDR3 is TGTGCCAGCAGTGAAGGGACATACAATGAGCAGTTCTTC. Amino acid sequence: CASSEGTYNEQFF.

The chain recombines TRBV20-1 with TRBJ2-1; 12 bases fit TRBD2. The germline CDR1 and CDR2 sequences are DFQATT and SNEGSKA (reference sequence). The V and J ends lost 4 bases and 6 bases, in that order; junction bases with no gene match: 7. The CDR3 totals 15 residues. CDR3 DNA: TGCAGTGCTACCTCCCTAGCGGGAGGGCCCAATGAGCAGTTCTTC. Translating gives CSATSLAGGPNEQFF.

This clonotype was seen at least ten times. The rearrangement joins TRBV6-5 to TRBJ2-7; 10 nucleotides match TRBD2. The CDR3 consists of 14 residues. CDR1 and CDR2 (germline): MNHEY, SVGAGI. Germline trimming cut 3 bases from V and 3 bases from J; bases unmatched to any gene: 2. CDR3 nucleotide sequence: TGTGCCAGCAGTTATCGGACTAGCGGCTACGAGCAGTACTTC. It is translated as CASSYRTSGYEQYF.

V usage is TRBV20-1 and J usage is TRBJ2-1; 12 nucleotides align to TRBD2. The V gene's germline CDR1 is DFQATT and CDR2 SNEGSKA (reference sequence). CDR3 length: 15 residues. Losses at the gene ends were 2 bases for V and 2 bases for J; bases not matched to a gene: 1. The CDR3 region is CSARSSGRAYNEQFF. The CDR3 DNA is TGCAGTGCTAGATCTAGCGGGAGGGCCTACAATGAGCAGTTCTTC.

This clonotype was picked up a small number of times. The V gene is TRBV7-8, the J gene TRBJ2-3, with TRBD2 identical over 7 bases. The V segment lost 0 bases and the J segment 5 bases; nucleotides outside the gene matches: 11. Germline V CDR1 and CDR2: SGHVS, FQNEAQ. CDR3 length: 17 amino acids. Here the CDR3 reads CASSLAIRLAARDTQYF. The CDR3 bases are TGTGCCAGCAGCTTAGCGATTAGGCTAGCGGCAAGAGATACGCAGTATTTT.